This TCR beta chain was captured by sequencing in a study of blood T cells in healthy people across ages. Next came a second PCR, run for 7 to 11 cycles, which used a sample-barcoded 5' primer along with a J-beta primer mix. TCRdb passed the 5' RACE reads through MiXCR, listing each CDR3 protein once. Of 1.5 million to 2 million distinct CDR3 sequences listed, about two fifths were seen once; the top ten hold around 23%. This CDR3 has 16 residues. With V trimmed by 0 bases and J by 1 base, 3 bases remained unmatched. Germline V CDR1 and CDR2: KGHSH, LQKENI. Specimen: blood. The chain uses TRBV18 and TRBJ2-1, with 7 bases that match TRBD1. The sequence derives from a human donor in good health. The CDR3 is CASSPPRGLSYNEQFF. The CDR3 DNA reads TGTGCCAGCTCACCACCGAGGGGGCTTTCCTACAATGAGCAGTTCTTC.